This T cell receptor (beta chain) appears in the sequencing data of a study of T-cell memory formation after mild COVID-19. As for the study in general: TCR clustering was largely donor specific.

This clonotype was counted only a few times. The antigen remains unidentified. V lost 0 bases and J 4 bases, leaving 12 bases between the germline ends. The CDR3 consists of 15 residues. Germline CDR1 SGHRS, CDR2 YFSETQ. Constant-segment primers were used for 5'RACE, and the resulting TCR alpha and TCR beta cDNA libraries carried sample barcodes and UMIs. TCRdb analysed the 5' RACE reads with MiXCR anew, one entry per CDR3 protein. The data contain just under 550,000 distinct CDR3 sequences, roughly 20% of them singletons. Study outcomes and limitations: Memory sampled before infection contained some responding clones, suggesting cross-reactive memory joined. Second-wave clones peaking on day 37 lacked confirmed SARS-CoV-2 specificity.

This sequence originates from an adult woman who had mild COVID-19 (a few samples of this study predate the infection). Cell type and time point are not known. This chain uses TRBV5-1 with TRBJ2-3, with a possible D match to TRBD2 (5 bases). Sequencing was done on a sample of PBMCs or a T cell subset sorted from them (not recorded which). CDR3: CASSLGGEYPDTQYF. CDR3 DNA: TGCGCCAGCAGCTTGGGGGGAGAGTACCCAGATACGCAGTATTTT.